This TCR beta chain was observed in a study of blood T cell dynamics during melanoma immunotherapy. Comments on this clone: Its target is unknown.

Profiled with immunoSEQ multiplex PCR; TCRdb holds only in-frame clones, not every one. The sample includes 7,000 to 8,500 clones, around 89% of them seen just once. Overall study findings and caveats: Whether repertoire-driving clones were melanoma-specific could not be determined.

Time point given: week 3, after first cycle of checkpoint inhibitor. No patient had earlier systemic cancer treatment, concurrent immunosuppressants, or another active cancer. The material was blood, obtained from a patient treated with checkpoint blockade. The TCR comes from a human donor with melanoma.

The CDR3 DNA follows: TGCAGCGTTGAATGGGCTAACTATGGCTACACCTTC. Protein: CSVEWANYGYTF. This sequence joins TRBV29-1 and TRBJ1-2; no clear D gene. The V gene lost 2 bases and the J gene lost 0 bases, with 4 bases spanning the gap. The CDR3 has 12 amino acids. The germline V gene has CDR1 SQVTM and CDR2 ANQGSEA.